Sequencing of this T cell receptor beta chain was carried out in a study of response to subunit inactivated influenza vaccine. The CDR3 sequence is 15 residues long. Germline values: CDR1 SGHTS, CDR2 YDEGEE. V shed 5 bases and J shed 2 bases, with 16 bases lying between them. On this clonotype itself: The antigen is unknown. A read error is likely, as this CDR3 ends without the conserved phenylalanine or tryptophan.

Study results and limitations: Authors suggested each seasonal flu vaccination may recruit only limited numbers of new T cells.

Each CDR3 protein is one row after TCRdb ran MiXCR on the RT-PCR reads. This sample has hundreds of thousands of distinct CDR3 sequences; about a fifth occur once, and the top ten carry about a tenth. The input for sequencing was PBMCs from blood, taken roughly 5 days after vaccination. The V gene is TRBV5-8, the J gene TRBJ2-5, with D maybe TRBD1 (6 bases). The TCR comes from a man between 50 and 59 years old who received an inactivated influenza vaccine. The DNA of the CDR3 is TGTGCCAGCAGATCGCCGGGACACTCACAAGAGACCCAGTACCTC. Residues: CASRSPGHSQETQYL.